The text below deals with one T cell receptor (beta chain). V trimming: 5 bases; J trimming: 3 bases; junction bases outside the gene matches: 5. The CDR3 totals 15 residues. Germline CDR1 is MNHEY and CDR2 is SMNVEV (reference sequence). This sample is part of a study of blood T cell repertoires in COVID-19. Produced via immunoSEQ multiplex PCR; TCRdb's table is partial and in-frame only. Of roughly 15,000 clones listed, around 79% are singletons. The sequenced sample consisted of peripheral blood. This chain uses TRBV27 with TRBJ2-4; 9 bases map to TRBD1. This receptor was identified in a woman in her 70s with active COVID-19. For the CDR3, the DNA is TGTGCCAGCAGTGACGGGACAGGGAGCAAAAACATTCAGTACTTC. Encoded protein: CASSDGTGSKNIQYF.